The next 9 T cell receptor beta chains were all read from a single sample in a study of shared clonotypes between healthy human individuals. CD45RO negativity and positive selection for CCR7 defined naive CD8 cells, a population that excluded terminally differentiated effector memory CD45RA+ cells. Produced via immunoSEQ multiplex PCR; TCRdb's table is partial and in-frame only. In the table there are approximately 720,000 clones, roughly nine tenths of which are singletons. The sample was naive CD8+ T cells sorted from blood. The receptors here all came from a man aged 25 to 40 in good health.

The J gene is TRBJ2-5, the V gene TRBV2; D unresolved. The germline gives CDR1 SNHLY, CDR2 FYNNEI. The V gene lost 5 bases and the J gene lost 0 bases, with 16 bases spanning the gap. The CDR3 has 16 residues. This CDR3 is CASSPPPGPDQETQYF. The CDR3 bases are TGTGCCAGCAGTCCCCCCCCGGGTCCCGACCAAGAGACCCAGTACTTC.

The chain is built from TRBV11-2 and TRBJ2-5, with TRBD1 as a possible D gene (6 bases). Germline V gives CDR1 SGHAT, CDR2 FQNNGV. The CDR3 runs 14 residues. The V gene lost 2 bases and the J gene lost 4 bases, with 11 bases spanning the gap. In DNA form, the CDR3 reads TGTGCCAGCAGCTTATTGGACAGCCGAGAGACCCAGTACTTC. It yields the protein CASSLLDSRETQYF.

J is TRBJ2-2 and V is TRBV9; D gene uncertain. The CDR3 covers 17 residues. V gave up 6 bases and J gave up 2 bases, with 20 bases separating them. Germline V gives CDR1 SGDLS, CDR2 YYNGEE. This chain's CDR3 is CASTQDPDLTNTGELFF. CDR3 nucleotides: TGTGCCAGCACCCAGGACCCGGACCTTACAAACACCGGGGAGCTGTTTTTT.

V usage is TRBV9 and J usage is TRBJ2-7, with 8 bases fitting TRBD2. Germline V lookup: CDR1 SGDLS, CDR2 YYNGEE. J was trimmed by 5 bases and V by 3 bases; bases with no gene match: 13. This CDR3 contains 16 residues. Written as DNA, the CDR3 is TGTGCCAGCAGCGAGGGAGGGGTAGCGGGGCGGAACGAGCAGTACTTC. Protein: CASSEGGVAGRNEQYF.

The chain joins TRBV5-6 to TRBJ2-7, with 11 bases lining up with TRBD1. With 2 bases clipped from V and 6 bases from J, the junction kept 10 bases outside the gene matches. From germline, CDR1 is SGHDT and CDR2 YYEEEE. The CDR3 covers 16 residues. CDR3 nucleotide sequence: TGTGCCAGCAGCTTACCGGGACAGGGGGGCCTGCTCGAGCAGTACTTC. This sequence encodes CASSLPGQGGLLEQYF.

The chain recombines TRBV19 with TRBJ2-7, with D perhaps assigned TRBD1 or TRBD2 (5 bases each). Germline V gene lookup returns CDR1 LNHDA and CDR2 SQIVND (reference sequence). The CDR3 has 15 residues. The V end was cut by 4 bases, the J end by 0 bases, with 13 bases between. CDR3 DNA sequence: TGTGCCAGTAGTAAGGGGAGAGGGGCCTCCTACGAGCAGTACTTC. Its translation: CASSKGRGASYEQYF.

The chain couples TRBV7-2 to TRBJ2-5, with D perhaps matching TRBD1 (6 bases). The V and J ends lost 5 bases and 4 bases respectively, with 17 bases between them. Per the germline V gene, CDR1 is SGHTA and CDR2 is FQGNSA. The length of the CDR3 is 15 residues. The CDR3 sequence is CASSPNRAKGETQYF. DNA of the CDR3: TGTGCCAGCAGCCCAAACAGGGCGAAGGGAGAGACCCAGTACTTC.

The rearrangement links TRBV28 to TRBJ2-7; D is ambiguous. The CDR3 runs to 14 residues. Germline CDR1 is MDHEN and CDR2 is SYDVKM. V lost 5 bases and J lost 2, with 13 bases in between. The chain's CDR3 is CASSPPYKTYEQYF. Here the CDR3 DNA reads TGTGCCAGCAGTCCCCCGTATAAGACCTACGAGCAGTACTTC. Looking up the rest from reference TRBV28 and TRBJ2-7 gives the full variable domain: DVKVTQSSRYLVKRTGEKVFLECVQDMDHENMFWYRQDPGLGLRLIYFSYDVKMKEKGDIPEGYSVSREKKERFSLILESASTNQTSMYLCASSPPYKTYEQYFGPGTRLTVT.

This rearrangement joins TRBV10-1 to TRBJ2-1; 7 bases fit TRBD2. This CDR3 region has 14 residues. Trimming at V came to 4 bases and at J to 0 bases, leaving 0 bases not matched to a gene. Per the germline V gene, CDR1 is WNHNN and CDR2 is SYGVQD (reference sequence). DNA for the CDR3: TGCGCCAGCAGTGGCGGGAGCTCCTACAATGAGCAGTTCTTC. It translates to CASSGGSSYNEQFF.